Listed below are T cell receptor beta chains from one sample, sequenced in a study of identical twins. One entry per CDR3 protein, called by TCRdb with MiXCR from the 5' RACE reads. The table lists a few hundred thousand distinct CDR3 sequences, 10% to 13% of them singletons. Specimen: memory T cells sorted from blood. These receptors came from a man in his fifties or sixties in good health. The CDR3 runs from the conserved cysteine through the conserved F or W. The D gene is left open where the match is weak. The size of a clone is reported for some rows only, either as once, few or many, or as a class for expanded clones.

v_gene: TRBV3-1
d_gene: NA
abundance: few
j_gene: TRBJ1-6
CDR3aa: CASSQRGQGRNSPLHF
CDR3nt: TGTGCCAGCAGCCAAAGGGGCCAGGGGAGGAATTCACCCCTCCACTTT

v_gene: TRBV7-9
d_gene: TRBD1
abundance: few
j_gene: TRBJ1-3
CDR3aa: CASSLDTGGFGNTIYF
CDR3nt: TGTGCCAGCAGCTTAGACACAGGGGGCTTTGGAAACACCATATATTTT

v_gene: TRBV10-3
d_gene: NA
abundance: NA
j_gene: TRBJ1-1
CDR3aa: CAISDWDSNTEAFF
CDR3nt: TGTGCCATCAGTGATTGGGACTCGAACACTGAAGCTTTCTTT

v_gene: TRBV24-1
d_gene: TRBD2
abundance: many
j_gene: TRBJ2-5
CDR3aa: CATSDSKDASGIQETQYF
CDR3nt: TGTGCCACCAGTGATTCGAAGGACGCTAGCGGAATACAAGAGACCCAGTACTTC

v_gene: TRBV7-8
d_gene: NA
abundance: NA
j_gene: TRBJ2-5
CDR3aa: CASSLGVLQGETQYF
CDR3nt: TGTGCCAGCAGCTTAGGGGTACTTCAGGGGGAGACCCAGTACTTC

v_gene: TRBV12-3/TRBV12-4
d_gene: NA
abundance: few
j_gene: TRBJ2-2
CDR3aa: CASSQGSNTGELFF
CDR3nt: TGTGCCAGCAGCCAGGGATCGAACACCGGGGAGCTGTTTTTT

v_gene: TRBV7-2
d_gene: TRBD1
abundance: many
j_gene: TRBJ2-1
CDR3aa: CASGQGGNNEQFF
CDR3nt: TGTGCCAGCGGACAGGGGGGGAACAATGAGCAGTTCTTC

v_gene: TRBV28
d_gene: NA
abundance: many
j_gene: TRBJ2-1
CDR3aa: CASSFRSGSYNEQFF
CDR3nt: TGTGCCAGCAGTTTTAGGAGCGGTTCCTACAATGAGCAGTTCTTC

v_gene: TRBV7-2
d_gene: TRBD2
abundance: NA
j_gene: TRBJ2-7
CDR3aa: CASSLALGSGSSYKQYF
CDR3nt: TGTGCCAGCAGCTTAGCGCTAGGTAGCGGGAGCTCCTACAAGCAGTACTTC

v_gene: TRBV19
d_gene: TRBD1
abundance: few
j_gene: TRBJ2-1
CDR3aa: CASTDRANEQFF
CDR3nt: TGTGCCAGTACCGACAGGGCCAATGAGCAGTTCTTC

v_gene: TRBV6-5
d_gene: NA
abundance: NA
j_gene: TRBJ2-1
CDR3aa: CASSYQDNEQFF
CDR3nt: TGTGCCAGCAGTTACCAGGACAATGAGCAGTTCTTC

v_gene: TRBV20-1
d_gene: TRBD2
abundance: many
j_gene: TRBJ2-1
CDR3aa: CSAAGGPSLGDEQFF
CDR3nt: TGCAGTGCTGCGGGAGGGCCAAGTCTCGGGGATGAGCAGTTCTTC

v_gene: TRBV7-2
d_gene: NA
abundance: few
j_gene: TRBJ1-1
CDR3aa: CASSLVFVDLNTEAFF
CDR3nt: TGTGCCAGCAGCTTAGTTTTCGTAGATCTGAACACTGAAGCTTTCTTT

v_gene: TRBV20-1
d_gene: NA
abundance: few
j_gene: TRBJ1-2
CDR3aa: CSARLDGYTF
CDR3nt: TGCAGTGCTAGACTGGACGGCTACACCTTC

v_gene: TRBV5-5
d_gene: TRBD2
abundance: many
j_gene: TRBJ2-7
CDR3aa: CASSERLAGTYEQYF
CDR3nt: TGTGCCAGCAGCGAGAGACTAGCGGGAACCTACGAGCAGTACTTC

v_gene: TRBV12-3/TRBV12-4
d_gene: TRBD1
abundance: many
j_gene: TRBJ1-2
CDR3aa: CASSMTGVNYGYTF
CDR3nt: TGTGCCAGCAGTATGACAGGGGTCAACTATGGCTACACCTTC

v_gene: TRBV11-2
d_gene: NA
abundance: NA
j_gene: TRBJ2-4
CDR3aa: CASSELTTKAKNIQYF
CDR3nt: TGTGCCAGCAGCGAACTAACCACAAAAGCCAAAAACATTCAGTACTTC

v_gene: TRBV11-2
d_gene: NA
abundance: NA
j_gene: TRBJ2-5
CDR3aa: CASSNWKETQYF
CDR3nt: TGTGCCAGCAGCAATTGGAAAGAGACCCAGTACTTC

v_gene: TRBV12-3/TRBV12-4
d_gene: NA
abundance: few
j_gene: TRBJ2-5
CDR3aa: CASSFAGGEETQYF
CDR3nt: TGTGCCAGCAGTTTTGCCGGGGGCGAGGAGACCCAGTACTTC

v_gene: TRBV7-8
d_gene: NA
abundance: many
j_gene: TRBJ2-2
CDR3aa: CASSLAGVNTGELFF
CDR3nt: TGTGCCAGCAGCTTAGCGGGAGTGAACACCGGGGAGCTGTTTTTT

v_gene: TRBV11-2
d_gene: NA
abundance: many
j_gene: TRBJ2-7
CDR3aa: CASSLELGILREQYF
CDR3nt: TGTGCCAGCAGCTTAGAACTCGGGATTTTACGAGAGCAGTACTTC

v_gene: TRBV4-2
d_gene: NA
abundance: NA
j_gene: TRBJ1-1
CDR3aa: CASSQTGTSLNTEAFF
CDR3nt: TGTGCCAGCAGCCAAACCGGGACAAGCTTGAACACTGAAGCTTTCTTT

v_gene: TRBV7-2
d_gene: TRBD2
abundance: NA
j_gene: TRBJ2-5
CDR3aa: CASSPRLASGVVETQYF
CDR3nt: TGTGCCAGCAGCCCCAGGTTGGCTAGCGGGGTGGTGGAGACCCAGTACTTC

v_gene: TRBV19
d_gene: TRBD2
abundance: many
j_gene: TRBJ2-1
CDR3aa: CASSGRGYNEQFF
CDR3nt: TGTGCCAGCAGTGGGAGGGGTTACAATGAGCAGTTCTTC

v_gene: TRBV18
d_gene: TRBD1
abundance: NA
j_gene: TRBJ1-1
CDR3aa: CASSPPGMAGGLNTEAFF
CDR3nt: TGTGCCAGCTCACCACCTGGAATGGCAGGGGGCTTGAACACTGAAGCTTTCTTT

v_gene: TRBV5-1
d_gene: NA
abundance: many
j_gene: TRBJ2-1
CDR3aa: CASSSSRVRHNEQFF
CDR3nt: TGCGCCAGCAGCTCTTCTAGGGTTCGGCACAATGAGCAGTTCTTC

v_gene: TRBV6-1
d_gene: TRBD1
abundance: NA
j_gene: TRBJ1-2
CDR3aa: CASRDRTGYYGYTF
CDR3nt: TGTGCCAGCAGAGACAGGACAGGGTACTATGGCTACACCTTC

v_gene: TRBV7-9
d_gene: NA
abundance: NA
j_gene: TRBJ1-2
CDR3aa: CASSLSRVDGYTF
CDR3nt: TGTGCCAGCAGCTTATCCAGGGTCGATGGCTACACCTTC

v_gene: TRBV20-1
d_gene: NA
abundance: few
j_gene: TRBJ1-6
CDR3aa: CSVRTELSYNSPLHF
CDR3nt: TGCAGTGTTAGGACAGAGCTGTCCTATAATTCACCCCTCCACTTT

v_gene: TRBV25-1
d_gene: NA
abundance: many
j_gene: TRBJ2-1
CDR3aa: CASSIGHDLEQFF
CDR3nt: TGTGCCAGCAGTATCGGGCACGATCTTGAGCAGTTCTTC

v_gene: TRBV20-1
d_gene: TRBD2
abundance: few
j_gene: TRBJ2-1
CDR3aa: CSAREGTTNNEQFF
CDR3nt: TGCAGTGCTAGGGAGGGGACTACCAACAATGAGCAGTTCTTC